This T cell receptor (beta chain) originates from a study of T cell responses to AZD1222 COVID-19 vaccine. The study, taken as a whole, reports: There were repertoire samples only from the period after the peak T cell response.

On this clone: Its antigen is not identified.

This CDR3 region has 16 residues. Per germline, CDR1 LGHNA and CDR2 YNFKEQ. V lost 3 bases to trimming and J lost 2 bases; unmatched junction nucleotides: 4. The protocol was immunoSEQ multiplex PCR, while the TCRdb copy is restricted to in-frame clones and leaves out a portion. The sample includes more than 150,000 clones, approximately 94% of them seen just once. The material was peripheral blood, obtained on day 0 of AZD1222 vaccination. The V call is TRBV4-2, the J call TRBJ2-1; the match to TRBD2 covers 10 bases. This receptor was identified in an adult in good health. The CDR3, as DNA: TGTGCCAGCAGCCAGGGGCTAGCGGGAGCCTACAATGAGCAGTTCTTC. This translates into CASSQGLAGAYNEQFF.